This T cell receptor (beta chain) is drawn from a study of control samples from healthy donors and cancer patients. Libraries were prepared by immunoSEQ multiplex PCR; TCRdb keeps only in-frame clonotypes and omits some of them. The data hold about 170,000 clones, with 70% to 90% observed a single time. Only one count was recorded for this clone. The TCR originated in a woman aged 30 to 39 in good health. Sample: blood.

The CDR3 spells CASSEFVKREIYNEQFF. The CDR3 nucleotides are TGTGCCAGCAGTGAATTTGTAAAGCGGGAGATCTACAATGAGCAGTTCTTC. This sequence joins TRBV2 and TRBJ2-1, with TRBD2 matching 8 bases. The V and J ends lost 2 bases and 3 bases, in that order; junction bases with no gene match: 9. This CDR3 has 17 residues. Germline V gene sequence: CDR1 SNHLY, CDR2 FYNNEI.